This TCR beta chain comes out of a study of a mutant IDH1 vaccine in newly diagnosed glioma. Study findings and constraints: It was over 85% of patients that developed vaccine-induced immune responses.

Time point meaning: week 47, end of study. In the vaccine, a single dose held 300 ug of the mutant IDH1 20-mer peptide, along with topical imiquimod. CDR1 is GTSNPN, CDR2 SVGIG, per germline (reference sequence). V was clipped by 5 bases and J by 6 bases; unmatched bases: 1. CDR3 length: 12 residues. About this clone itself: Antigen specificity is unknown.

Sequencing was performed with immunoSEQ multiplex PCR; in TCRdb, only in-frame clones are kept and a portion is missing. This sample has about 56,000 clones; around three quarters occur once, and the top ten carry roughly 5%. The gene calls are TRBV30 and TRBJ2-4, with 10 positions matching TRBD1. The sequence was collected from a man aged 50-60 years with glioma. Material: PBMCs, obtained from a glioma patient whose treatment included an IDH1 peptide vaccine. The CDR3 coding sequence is TGTGCCTGGGGGACAGGGGCAAACATTCAGTACTTC. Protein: CAWGTGANIQYF.